Below are 21 T cell receptor beta chains sequenced from a single sample in a study of T cells expressing NK-cell markers. Each CDR3 protein gets one entry in TCRdb, which reprocessed the 5' RACE reads and gives no DNA. Its table lists 200,000 to 300,000 distinct CDR3 sequences. The sample was blood T cells: a sorted CD56 or NKG2C T cell subset, CD4+ or CD8+ T cells, or bulk PBMC T cells (not recorded which). The source is a woman aged 18 to 75 in good health.

This chain links TRBV5-4 with TRBJ2-1; with no DNA, the TCRdb D assignment of TRBD2 cannot be verified. The CDR3 has 13 amino acids. The germline V gene encodes CDR1 SGHNT and CDR2 YYREEE (reference sequence). CDR3 protein: CAGRDSSYNEQFF.

This chain connects TRBV7-2 to TRBJ1-2. Germline V gene data show CDR1 as SGHTA and CDR2 as FQGNSA. The CDR3 runs to 15 residues. The CDR3 sequence is CASSLETSSTFGYTF.

This chain uses TRBV6-1 with TRBJ1-6; no DNA is available, so the TRBD1 call from TCRdb remains unchecked. The CDR3 extends over 16 amino acids. CDR1 and CDR2 (germline): MNHNS, SASEGT. Here the CDR3 reads CASSRDGSSYNSPLHF.

The rearrangement links TRBV20-1 to TRBJ2-1; TCRdb proposes TRBD1, but this gene call is untestable without DNA. The CDR3 contains 13 residues. Germline V gives CDR1 DFQATT, CDR2 SNEGSKA (reference sequence). The CDR3 sequence is CSASFPGAREQFF.

CDR3 in amino acids: CSARWTGEYNSPLHF. The chain carries TRBV20-1 and TRBJ1-6; with no DNA, the TCRdb D assignment of TRBD1 cannot be verified. The CDR3 contains 15 residues. The germline CDR1 and CDR2 sequences are DFQATT and SNEGSKA (reference sequence).

The rearrangement links TRBV28 to TRBJ2-7; TCRdb designates TRBD2, a call that cannot be tested without DNA. Germline values: CDR1 MDHEN, CDR2 SYDVKM. The CDR3 is 12 amino acids. The CDR3: CASRSGSYEQYF.

This chain links TRBV13 with TRBJ2-7; checking the TCRdb D call of TRBD2 is not possible without DNA. The CDR3 contains 15 residues. Looked up from germline, CDR1 is PRHDT and CDR2 is FYEKMQ (reference sequence). CDR3 in amino acids: CASSRLIAGAYEQYF.

J is TRBJ2-7 and V is TRBV20-1; TCRdb calls TRBD1, which cannot be checked without DNA. The CDR3 totals 15 residues. Germline loops: CDR1 DFQATT, CDR2 SNEGSKA (reference sequence). This CDR3 is CSARVGAAGVYEQYF.

V and J are TRBV12-3 or TRBV12-4 and TRBJ1-3; the D gene TCRdb calls, TRBD1, cannot be checked with no DNA. The CDR3 is 15 amino acids. CDR3 amino acids: CASSMDSYSGNTIYF.

The rearrangement joins TRBV7-6 to TRBJ1-3; TCRdb lists TRBD1, though no DNA is available to test this call. CDR1 is SGHVS, CDR2 FNYEAQ, per germline. The CDR3 loop spans 15 amino acids. The CDR3 region is CASSADRATGNTIYF.

The chain has TRBV20-1 and TRBJ2-2; the D call from TCRdb, TRBD2, cannot be confirmed without DNA. Germline V gene lookup returns CDR1 DFQATT and CDR2 SNEGSKA (reference sequence). The CDR3 totals 16 residues. CDR3 amino acids: CSASSGGRANTGELFF.

V is TRBV20-1 and J is TRBJ1-2; TCRdb picks TRBD1, but there is no DNA to check that call. Germline values: CDR1 DFQATT, CDR2 SNEGSKA (reference sequence). The CDR3 is 14 amino acids. The CDR3: CSARTGTGMHGYTF.

The chain combines TRBV6-2 or TRBV6-3 with TRBJ2-7. CDR1 is MNHEY, CDR2 SVGEGT, per germline. This CDR3 region has 11 residues. The CDR3 region is CASRSRNEQYF.

The V and J genes are TRBV7-2 and TRBJ2-1; TCRdb returns TRBD2, unconfirmable since there is no DNA. The CDR3 extends over 16 amino acids. Germline assignment: CDR1 SGHTA and CDR2 FQGNSA. This CDR3 is CASSPTGAGRYNEQFF.

The chain uses TRBV6-2 or TRBV6-3 and TRBJ2-1; lacking DNA, the TRBD2 call made by TCRdb goes unchecked. This CDR3 region has 17 residues. Germline CDR1 is MNHEY and CDR2 is SVGEGT. CDR3 sequence reads: CASSYPLTSGLYNEQFF.

The CDR3 is CASTPGEADTDTQYF. V is TRBV12-3 or TRBV12-4 and J is TRBJ2-3; TCRdb gives TRBD1 as the D gene, but with no DNA this cannot be confirmed. The CDR3 has 15 amino acids.

V usage is TRBV2 and J usage is TRBJ1-5; the D call from TCRdb, TRBD1, cannot be confirmed without DNA. This CDR3 spans 13 amino acids. Germline CDR1 is SNHLY and CDR2 is FYNNEI. This chain's CDR3 is CASGGQSNQPQHF.

This sequence joins TRBV5-1 and TRBJ2-1; the D gene TCRdb calls, TRBD2, cannot be checked with no DNA. Germline V lookup: CDR1 SGHRS, CDR2 YFSETQ. This CDR3 has 15 amino acids. The CDR3: CASSLRLANYNEQFF.

This rearrangement joins TRBV18 to TRBJ2-2. Germline V gene sequence: CDR1 KGHSH, CDR2 LQKENI. The CDR3 extends over 15 amino acids. CDR3 protein: CASSPVRENTGELFF.

This chain links TRBV18 with TRBJ2-7; checking the TCRdb D call of TRBD1 is not possible without DNA. There are 14 residues in the CDR3. Germline lookup yields CDR1 KGHSH and CDR2 LQKENI. The CDR3 is CASSTKGDGYEQYF.

The V and J genes are TRBV7-2 and TRBJ2-1; TCRdb indicates TRBD1, and absent DNA this call remains unverified. Germline V gene sequence: CDR1 SGHTA, CDR2 FQGNSA. This CDR3 is built from 16 residues. CDR3 sequence: CASSLGGSSSYNEQFF.